Listed below are T cell receptor beta chains from one sample, sequenced in a study of blood T cell repertoires in COVID-19. The protocol was immunoSEQ multiplex PCR, while the TCRdb copy is restricted to in-frame clones and leaves out a portion. The data contain roughly 92,000 clones, roughly nine tenths of them singletons. Input material: peripheral blood. The receptors come from a man aged 50 or older with acute or convalescent COVID-19. Each CDR3 is given with its conserved first and last residue.

j_gene | v_gene | CDR3aa
TRBJ1-2 | TRBV7-8 | CASSYGTGASSYGYTF
TRBJ1-3 | TRBV19 | CASSRPVHISSGNTIYF
TRBJ1-1 | TRBV12-3/TRBV12-4 | CASSSGQGRQAFF
TRBJ1-1 | TRBV27 | CASSPRGGGTEAFF
TRBJ1-1 | TRBV7-9 | CASSRRTGHRNTEAFF
TRBJ1-1 | TRBV14 | CASSQDRTGLRMAFF
TRBJ1-4 | TRBV6-2/TRBV6-3 | CASSYPGNGEKLFF
TRBJ2-1 | TRBV3-1/TRBV3-2 | CASSIGLASVYEQFF
TRBJ1-2 | TRBV19 | CASIVAASSNYGYTF
TRBJ2-5 | TRBV7-9 | CASSGDRDLLWQETQYF
TRBJ2-3 | TRBV18 | CASQPPWQGTDTQYF
TRBJ2-1 | TRBV5-6 | CASSFLTPSGSYNEQFF
TRBJ1-5 | TRBV27 | CASSPGSGDQPQHF
TRBJ1-5 | TRBV24-1 | CATGTGGSNQPQHF
TRBJ2-4 | TRBV7-9 | CASSLSTGGWKDAKNIQYF
TRBJ2-2 | TRBV5-4 | CASSLRGTEGTGELFF